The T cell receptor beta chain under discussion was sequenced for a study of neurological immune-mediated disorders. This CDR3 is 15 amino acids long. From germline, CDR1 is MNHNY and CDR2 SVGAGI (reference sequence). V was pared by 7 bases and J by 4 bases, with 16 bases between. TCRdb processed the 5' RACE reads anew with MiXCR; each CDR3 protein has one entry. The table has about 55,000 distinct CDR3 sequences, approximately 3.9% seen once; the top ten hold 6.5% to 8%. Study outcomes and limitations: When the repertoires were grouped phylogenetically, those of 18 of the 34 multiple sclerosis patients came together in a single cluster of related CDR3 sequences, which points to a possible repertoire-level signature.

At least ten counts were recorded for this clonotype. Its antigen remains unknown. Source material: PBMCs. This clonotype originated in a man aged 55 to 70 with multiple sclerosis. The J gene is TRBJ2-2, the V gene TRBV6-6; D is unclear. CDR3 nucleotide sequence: TGTGCCAGCATCCGGACCGGACGGATCACCGGGGAGCTGTTTTTT. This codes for CASIRTGRITGELFF.